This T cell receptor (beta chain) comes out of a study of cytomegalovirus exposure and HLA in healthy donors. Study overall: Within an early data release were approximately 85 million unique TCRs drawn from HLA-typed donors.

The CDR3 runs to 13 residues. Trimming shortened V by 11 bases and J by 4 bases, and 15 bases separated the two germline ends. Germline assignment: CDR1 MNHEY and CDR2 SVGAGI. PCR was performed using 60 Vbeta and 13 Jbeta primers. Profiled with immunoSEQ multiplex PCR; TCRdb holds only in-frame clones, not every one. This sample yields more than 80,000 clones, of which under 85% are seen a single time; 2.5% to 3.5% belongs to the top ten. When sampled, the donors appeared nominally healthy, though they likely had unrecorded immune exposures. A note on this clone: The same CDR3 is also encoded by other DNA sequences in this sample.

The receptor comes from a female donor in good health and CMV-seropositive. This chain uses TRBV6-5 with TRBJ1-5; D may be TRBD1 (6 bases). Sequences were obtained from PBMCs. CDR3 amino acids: CASRGGGNQPQHF. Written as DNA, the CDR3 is TGTGCCTCTCGGGGGGGCGGTAATCAGCCCCAGCATTTT.